This record covers a single T cell receptor (beta chain). The data were obtained in a study of cytomegalovirus exposure and HLA in healthy donors. The germline V gene has CDR1 SGDLS and CDR2 YYNGEE. The V gene end was trimmed by 4 bases and the J gene end by 7 bases; junction bases not matched to a gene: 10. The CDR3 has 16 residues. Use of 60 Vbeta and 13 Jbeta primers characterized the PCR. How the authors handled the data: The authors later counted 70 million to 85 million unique TCR beta chains, approximately 10 million of them shared. Using immunoSEQ multiplex PCR, the repertoire was profiled, and TCRdb retains in-frame clones only, with some absent. V and J calls plus clone size are reproduced from that table; the DNA served to infer D and trimming. The sample includes just over 150,000 clones, around 72% of them seen just once.

The sequenced sample consisted of PBMCs. The chain combines TRBV9 with TRBJ1-4; TRBD1 matches at 10 bases. This TCR was sampled from a middle-aged man in good health and CMV-seropositive. The CDR3 sequence: CASSSRGDRGGEKLFF. CDR3 in DNA: TGTGCCAGCAGCTCCAGGGGGGACAGGGGAGGTGAAAAACTGTTTTTT.